This T cell receptor (beta chain) was found in a study of cytomegalovirus exposure and HLA in healthy donors (dated by TCRdb to about 2017). About the investigation overall: In an earlier analysis of under 600 of the donors, about 260 Gb of sequence data and about 110 million unique TCR beta sequences from 150 million to 200 million T cells were reported. An early release covering some 640 HLA-typed donors comprised about 300 gigabases of sequencing data and 85 million to 100 million unique TCR sequences. The genetic ancestry cluster associated with self-reported Caucasian donors included 65% to 90% of the roughly 390 genotyped donors. The aim of the study was to test whether cataloging public T cell receptors could identify signatures of past pathogen exposure. Using immunosequencing, the study profiled T cell repertoires from around 680 subjects and related those repertoires to cytomegalovirus serostatus. Along with the approximately 650-subject first cohort, a separate validation cohort of over a hundred different subjects was used. To predict cytomegalovirus infection status, the study combined high-throughput TCR immunosequencing, statistical association of individual TCRs with disease status, and machine learning. In a later analysis, previously published TCR beta repertoires from 600 to 850 donors were re-analyzed and high-resolution HLA genotyping was added so that TCR occurrence patterns could be studied. In the later analysis, no new phenotypic data were used to find candidate immune exposures; instead, reliance was placed on TCR beta sequences and their occurrence across donors. An earlier analysis of approximately 500 of the donors applied high-throughput TCR beta sequencing to assess whether each TCR beta V gene segment acted as functional or pseudogenic. Donor age, sex, ethnicity and CMV serostatus were compiled together with the repertoire data. In a later genetic analysis, genome-wide SNP genotypes for 398 of the 666 donors were used, and that subset was treated as a discovery cohort. Every repertoire in the discovery cohort had been generated on one and the same sequencing platform. HLA typing included class I and class II loci at four-digit resolution. Typing coverage varied by locus: about 620-640 donors for A, B, C, DRB1 and DQB1; about 520 for DQA1; about 600 for DPA1; approximately 490 for DPB1. Because of strong linkage in the cohort, 4 to 6 DR-DQ haplotypes were treated as single units for association and clustering. Among some 410 genotyped donors of the cohort, an average of around 220,000 unique TCR beta nucleotide sequences was sequenced per donor, of which 15% to 20% were non-productive. Findings and caveats that apply to the study as a whole: This cohort had only TCR beta chains sequenced, and the lack of alpha or paired-chain data limited which features could be detected. In an earlier analysis of roughly 500 of the donors, most TCR beta V segments appeared in productive rearrangements about 87% or about 30% of the time, broadly matching IMGT annotations. Because some donors lacked HLA typing at each locus, the association tests relied only on the typed subset. Most CMV-associated TCR beta chains appeared to be HLA-restricted in a later analysis, and the HLA associations seemed to be driven largely by CMV exposure. Presence/absence analyses assumed roughly uniform sequencing depth across donors, an assumption that may not hold. Most TCR sequences were seen in very few donors, while some public TCRs were found in many individuals. The authors suggested that the approach could potentially be extended to other disease states and immunological phenotypes. In a later analysis, HLA-associated TCR beta chains were found to be more clonally expanded and to have lower generation probabilities than equally common non-associated chains. Cytomegalovirus status was reported to be diagnosed by the classifier with high specificity and sensitivity in both the original and validation cohorts. Because counts were too low, seventeen rarely observed V segments, including chromosome 9 orphons, were excluded from the earlier analysis of a few hundred of the donors. V-gene and J-gene trimming of TCR beta chains was associated with a missense DCLRE1C variant in a later genetic analysis, and the association was replicated in an independent cohort. The sequencing pipeline was judged likely to have produced a cluster of highly shared sequence variants as a technical artifact. Immune exposure information for the cohort was limited to CMV serostatus. In the study, roughly 160 TCR beta chains were listed as associated with cytomegalovirus. Correlated functional status among segregating V segments might reflect linkage disequilibrium, but an unknown experimental factor could not be ruled out. At a false discovery rate of 0.05, a later analysis linked around 17,000 TCR beta sequences to specific HLA alleles. Several of the top co-occurrence clusters appeared to be linked to parvovirus B19, influenza, CMV and Epstein-Barr virus, according to a later analysis. When HLA alleles, especially DR and DQ, strongly co-occurred, TCR associations were difficult to assign to individual alleles. A later analysis found that TCR association rates varied across HLA loci, with DRB1 alleles showing the most associated TCRs and HLA-C alleles the fewest. Compared with the roughly 670-donor mean, donors in an Asian-associated ancestry cluster had fewer N-insertions in productive TCRs, according to a later genetic analysis. In vitro tests confirmed that a few of the cytomegalovirus-associated TCR beta chains recognize cytomegalovirus antigens. A further reported finding was that TCR beta sequences accurately predicted the HLA-A and HLA-B alleles for most subjects in the first cohort. Some IMGT-functional V segments, including TRBV6-2 and TRBV6-3, could not be told apart with the 87-base-pair reads, so those segments were excluded.

From cysteine to phenylalanine, the CDR3 is 19 amino acids long. Only the CDR3 DNA is retained, 57 bases long and in frame from the first base. The germline V gene yields MGHRA for CDR1 and YSYEKL for CDR2. V is pruned by 3 bases and J by 1 base, leaving 15 bases of the junction without a gene match. The cohort comprised more than 550 healthy bone marrow donors. At the time of sampling, all cohort members were nominally healthy, though unrecorded immune exposures were likely present. The donor was CMV seronegative and was included in the group of approximately 350 seronegative cohort members. A peripheral blood sample was provided by each donor, and peripheral blood mononuclear cells were used for TCR beta sequencing. The Qiagen DNeasy Blood Extraction Kit was used to extract genomic DNA from the blood cell samples. Library method: the immunoSEQ multiplex PCR assay. For the multiplex PCR, a mixture combining 60 forward primers for TCR Vbeta segments and 13 reverse primers for TCR Jbeta segments was used. The CDR3 region of rearranged TCR beta genes was amplified from genomic DNA by a multiplex PCR assay. The Illumina HiSeq System was used to sequence the amplified TCR beta libraries as 87-base-pair reads. The authors' analysis ran thus. Across the 600 to 700 repertoires, a later analysis counted roughly 77 million unique TCR beta chains, some 11 million of which were shared by at least two donors. To remove PCR and sequencing errors, raw reads were error-corrected and collapsed into unique sequences using a nearest-neighbor algorithm that merged closely related sequences. V, D and J gene segments were assigned by aligning CDR3 sequences to IMGT reference sequences. For a sequence to be retained, a match of at least six nucleotides was required to both a V gene segment and a J gene segment. Rearrangements were classified as productive when the CDR3 lacked stop codons and remained in frame with V and J, and all other rearrangements were classified as non-productive. CDR3 was defined according to IMGT convention as the region running from the second conserved V-encoded cysteine to the conserved J-encoded phenylalanine. Sequences without an unambiguous match to a single V gene segment were excluded from the earlier analysis of a few hundred of the donors. An earlier analysis of some 610 of the donors called V segments functional above 56.7% productive rearrangements and segregating when the between-donor standard deviation exceeded 5%. To diagnose cytomegalovirus status from the catalog of TCR beta chain sequences, a statistical classification framework was built. A later analysis assigned V and J genes by comparing TCR nucleotide sequences with IMGT/GENE-DB human TR gene sequences. Using the TCRdist pipeline, a later analysis assigned CDR3 sequences along with most-parsimonious VDJ recombination scenarios. In a later analysis, every TCR beta chain was defined by the combination of its CDR3 amino acid sequence and its V-gene family, and reads without a unique V-gene family were dropped. In a later analysis, approximately 640 highly shared, low-generation-probability nucleotide sequences were removed to address suspected cross-contamination and a sequencing artifact. In a later analysis, a clonal expansion index was calculated for each public chain from normalized within-repertoire ranks of inferred template counts. Generation probabilities in a later analysis came from a VDJ recombination model fitted to out-of-frame rearrangements, and those results were checked against IGoR. In a later analysis, TCR-TCR, TCR-HLA and TCR-CMV co-occurrence was scored with hypergeometric tests, and a repertoire-size bias correction was applied to TCR pairs. False discovery rates were estimated in a later analysis by permuting HLA or CMV assignments 20 times. In a later analysis, co-occurring TCRs were grouped using DBSCAN, and TCRdist sequence similarity was added for clustering within HLA-allele-positive subsets. For co-occurrence clustering, repertoires with fewer than 30,000 or more than 120,000 public chains were excluded, along with four to six repertoires with anomalous nucleotide sharing. TCRdb limited this immuneACCESS table to in-frame rearrangements with V and J called. A share of clones is missing; checked studies link under half to unresolved V genes, and the rest is unexplained. D and trimming were read from the DNA, whereas the V and J calls and clone size are those reported in that table. The sample includes 50,000 to 70,000 clones, with 80% observed a single time. The ten top clones hold 3% to 4.5% of the sample.

In regard to this clone: This receptor's antigen is unknown. No much larger clone exists at a distance of one base, and base qualities are not known.

The rearrangement combines TRBV4-1 with TRBJ2-4; 7 nucleotides in the junction match TRBD2. What was sequenced was PBMCs. This sequence was found in a woman aged 40 to 55 in good health and CMV-seronegative. Here the CDR3 is given as CASSHEWEGEGKAKNIQYF. The nucleotide sequence reads as follows: TGCGCCAGCAGCCATGAGTGGGAGGGAGAAGGTAAGGCCAAAAACATTCAGTACTTC.